The present T cell receptor beta chain was sequenced within a study of PD-L1 blockade in urothelial cancer. As for the study in general: Bladder-origin urothelial cancer in males covered about 85% of the roughly 29 patients.

The time point denotes: pretreatment peripheral blood. Patients' urothelial carcinoma was locally advanced or metastatic. The method was immunoSEQ multiplex PCR; TCRdb's version includes in-frame clones alone and lacks a portion of them. The data contain approximately 50,000 clones, roughly 80% of them seen just once; the ten biggest clones take up roughly 3.3%. The CDR3 is made up of 13 amino acids. The germline V gene encodes CDR1 SNHLY and CDR2 FYNNEI. V shed 6 bases, J shed 6 bases, and the junction held 3 bases outside the gene matches. The clonotype was recovered from an older man with urothelial cancer. The chain uses TRBV2 and TRBJ2-2; TRBD1 matches 8 bases. The sequenced sample was PBMCs, obtained around atezolizumab (anti-PD-L1) treatment. CDR3 sequence (DNA): TGTGCCAGCAGAATACAGGGGGCCGGGGAGCTGTTTTTT. Its protein product is CASRIQGAGELFF.